This T cell receptor (beta chain) was retrieved from a study of PD-1 blockade in classical Hodgkin lymphoma (dated by TCRdb to the early 2020s). In the study overall: Nivolumab dosing was 3 mg/kg intravenously every 2 weeks, continuing until either disease progression or unacceptable toxicity. A peripheral blood immune signature of response to PD-1 blockade in classical Hodgkin lymphoma was defined using TCR beta sequencing and CyTOF. Study-wide findings and limitations: Newly diagnosed patients were reported to have lower baseline TCR diversity than healthy donors, and relapsed/refractory patients were reported to have lower baseline TCR diversity still. By C4D1, a significant rise was seen in CD4+ TCR diversity but not in CD8+ TCR diversity (p=0.0027 vs p=0.16), and the rise was most apparent among complete responders (p=0.02). Diversity was lower in patients who began nivolumab less than 1 year after ASCT, so these patients were left out of later analyses to avoid confounding by immune reconstitution. Trial patients with a complete response had baseline diversity similar to that of newly diagnosed patients, while partial responders and progressors had significantly lower diversity. The study was limited to a single clinical trial cohort, and causes of repertoire differences, possibly disease activity or prior therapy, remained undefined.

The Qiagen DNeasy kit was used to extract genomic DNA from unsorted PBMCs and from the negatively selected CD4+ and CD8+ fractions. Using primers that anneal to V and J segments, immunoSEQ multiplex PCR amplified the TCR beta CDR3 regions. A synthetic immune receptor repertoire was used to minimize amplification bias, and any remaining bias was removed computationally after sequencing. As for how the authors treated the data: Custom Python scripts were used to quantify repertoire diversity as the Shannon entropy index. Unsorted, CD4+ and CD8+ repertoires were examined separately, except in combined analyses, for which CD4+ and CD8+ sequences were merged in silico. A clone counted as expanded when the clone's frequency after treatment rose at least 2-fold relative to C1D1, and clones undetected at baseline were given a pseudocount of 0.5. Singleton clones were defined as clones with 0 or 1 copy at C1D1, and non-singleton clones were defined as clones with 2 or more copies. Clones expanded in unsorted samples were assigned a CD4+, CD8+ or unknown annotation through matching of protein sequences in sorted samples from the same patient. Diversity changes from C1D1 to C4D1 were tested in paired samples using Wilcoxon tests. This immuneACCESS table, as held by TCRdb, lists in-frame sequences with V and J called but not all clones. Of the missing ones, under half trace to an unresolved V gene in checked studies; the others have no known cause. V, J and clone size are taken as reported in that table, and D and trimming were inferred from the DNA itself. The sample yields around 37,000 clones; more than 85% were counted once. Clones ranked in the top ten supply 0.25% to 0.35% of the sample.

According to the study, the label for this sample's time point signals: cycle 4 day 1 (C4D1), after about 6 weeks of nivolumab. All trial patients had relapsed after autologous stem cell transplantation, with cohorts A, B and C differing in prior brentuximab vedotin exposure. CD4+ T cells were purified from thawed PBMCs by magnetic negative selection with a Miltenyi CD4+ T cell isolation kit. The trial cohort comprised 60 or so patients with relapsed/refractory classical Hodgkin lymphoma whose best overall responses were complete response, partial response or progressive disease. Trial patients were treated with single-agent nivolumab in the multi-cohort phase II CheckMate 205 trial. An independent review committee assessed best overall response by applying the 2007 International Working Group response criteria. Trial PBMCs were collected just before the start of nivolumab (C1D1) and during therapy at cycle 2 day 1 and cycle 4 day 1. Peripheral blood was collected in 8 mL Vacutainer Cell Preparation Tubes, from which PBMCs were isolated by centrifugation and then cryopreserved. Purified CD4+ and CD8+ fractions were prepared only for cases with an additional available PBMC sample. Magnetically labelled cells were removed on LS columns in a quadroMACS separator, and the flow-through was collected as the purified fraction.

The germline V gene gives CDR1 as MDHEN and CDR2 as SYDVKM. V is reduced by 5 bases and J by 0 bases, leaving a spacing of 14 bases between them. Taken from cysteine to phenylalanine, the CDR3 has 16 residues. Of the read, only the CDR3 DNA is kept; its 48 bases are in frame from base 1. Comments on this clone: The target of this receptor is not known. The input lacks base qualities; no much larger clone sits a single base away.

This material consisted of CD4+ T cells from blood, taken before the fourth cycle of nivolumab. This sequence uses TRBV28 and TRBJ1-5; the best D guess is TRBD1, with 6 bases matching. This TCR came from a human donor with classical Hodgkin lymphoma. This receptor carries the CDR3 CASSVYTGFSNQPQHF. The DNA sequence follows: TGTGCCAGCAGTGTCTACACAGGGTTTAGCAATCAGCCCCAGCATTTT.